The clone carrying this TCR beta chain was seen only a few times. Its antigen is still unknown. Unique molecular identifiers were attached to individual cDNA molecules. TCRdb re-derived calls from the 5' RACE reads in MiXCR, one entry per CDR3 protein. This table has almost 85,000 distinct CDR3 sequences, around 10% appearing once. The data are from a study of early T cells in non-severe SARS-CoV-2 infection. General study points: In VDJdb matching, anti-spike CD8 responses were favored while private and CD4 specificities went missing.

The CDR3 sequence is 16 residues long. CDR1 and CDR2 from the germline V gene are SGDLS and YYNGEE. V was cut by 0 bases and J by 2 bases, with 9 bases left in between. This chain joins TRBV9 and TRBJ2-6; D not resolved. Sequenced material: whole blood. This sequence was found in an adult who was a healthcare worker with PCR-confirmed SARS-CoV-2 infection or an uninfected control (not recorded which). The CDR3 loop is CASSVDSVPGANVLTF. DNA of the CDR3: TGTGCCAGCAGCGTAGACAGCGTGCCTGGGGCCAACGTCCTGACTTTC.